This TCR beta chain is drawn from a study of T cell responses to AZD1222 COVID-19 vaccine. Overall study results and limits: Repertoire sampling was restricted to post-peak T cell response timepoints. Donors in the cohort were predominantly white British and more often female, and clonal diversity was possibly underestimated.

The CDR3 length is 12 residues. V lost 2 bases, J lost 9 bases, and 8 bases lay in between. CDR1 is MNHNY, CDR2 SVGAGI, per germline (reference sequence). In regard to this clone: As yet, its antigen is unknown.

The data were produced by immunoSEQ multiplex PCR, yet TCRdb's version contains in-frame clones alone and is incomplete. The sample carries about 130,000 clones, about 90% recorded once. V and J are TRBV6-6 and TRBJ1-5; the D is unclear. The specimen comprised peripheral blood, sampled on day 0 of MenACWY control vaccination. This sequence originates from an adult in good health. CDR3 nucleotides: TGTGCCAGCAGTTACCCCGAGGTGCCCCAGCATTTT. Amino acid sequence: CASSYPEVPQHF.